Below, 12 T cell receptor beta chains from the same sample are listed, as sequenced in a study of post-analysis software for immune sequencing data. Unique molecular identifiers were present in the TCR beta cDNA libraries. TCRdb redid the calling of the PCR reads with MiXCR, one entry per CDR3 protein. This sample has about 430,000 distinct CDR3 sequences, with about 39% found just once. These receptors' antigens are unknown. The study, taken as a whole, reports: Among 4 or 5 TRBV segments more frequent in patients than controls were TRBV5-6, TRBV5-1 and TRBV20-1.

Sequencing input: blood. Source of these receptors: a girl aged 2 to 10 with multiple sclerosis.

Only a few counts were recorded for this clonotype. This rearrangement joins TRBV2 to TRBJ2-1; D remains unclear. The CDR3 has 15 residues. The V and J ends lost 1 base and 8 bases respectively, with 15 bases between them. The V gene's germline CDR1 is SNHLY and CDR2 FYNNEI. The CDR3: CASSEGAIALHEQFF. For the CDR3, the DNA is TGTGCCAGCAGTGAAGGGGCTATTGCTCTACATGAGCAGTTCTTC.

This chain uses TRBV12-3 or TRBV12-4 with TRBJ2-1, with D perhaps matching TRBD2 (5 bases). The length of the CDR3 is 14 residues. The V and J ends lost 7 bases and 0 bases respectively, with 10 bases between them. In DNA, the CDR3 is TGTGCCAGCACTGACTATAGCTCCTACAATGAGCAGTTCTTC. Translation: CASTDYSSYNEQFF.

This rearrangement joins TRBV3-1 to TRBJ1-6; D not certain. V gave up 3 bases and J gave up 16 bases, with 13 bases separating them. The CDR3 runs to 12 residues. CDR1 is LGHDT, CDR2 YNNKEL, per germline (reference sequence). DNA for the CDR3: TGTGCCAGCAGCCACCTCCAAGGAGATCTCCACTTT. The encoded protein is CASSHLQGDLHF.

As regards this clonotype: This may arise from a read error, as a much more abundant clone is one base away. This CDR3 is missing its conserved last phenylalanine or tryptophan, likely due to a read error. The rearrangement uses TRBV20-1 and TRBJ2-7, with D possibly TRBD2 on 5 matching bases. V gave up 6 bases and J gave up 4 bases, with 22 bases separating them. CDR3 length equals 15 residues. Germline V CDR1 and CDR2: DFQATT, SNEGSKA (reference sequence). In nucleotides, the CDR3 is TGCAGTGCCCCCGACTTAGAGGGCCTTAAGTACGAGCAGTACTGC. Its protein product is CSAPDLEGLKYEQYC.

This chain links TRBV27 with TRBJ2-4; 11 positions match TRBD1. V lost 2 bases to trimming and J lost 13 bases; unmatched junction nucleotides: 10. Germline V gene lookup returns CDR1 MNHEY and CDR2 SMNVEV (reference sequence). This CDR3 region has 15 residues. This CDR3 is CASSLQGTGGAQQYF. The CDR3 bases are TGTGCCAGCAGTTTACAGGGGACAGGGGGAGCGCAGCAGTACTTC.

J is TRBJ2-5 and V is TRBV20-1; 10 bases line up with TRBD1. This CDR3 is built from 15 residues. Germline-derived CDR1 and CDR2 are DFQATT and SNEGSKA (reference sequence). Trimming removed 3 bases from V and 5 bases from J; junction bases left unmatched: 9. CDR3 nucleotide sequence: TGCAGTGCTAGTTTCAGACAGGGGGCTCAGGAGACCCAGTACTTC. It yields the protein CSASFRQGAQETQYF.

Details on this clonotype: One junction end disagrees with the germline gene, perhaps due to a read error. This chain links TRBV6-1 with TRBJ2-5; 7 bases fit TRBD1. This CDR3 spans 13 amino acids. Germline loops: CDR1 MNHNS, CDR2 SASEGT. As DNA, the CDR3 is TGTGCCGGCAGCAGGGGGATCAGAGATGAGCAGTACTTC. Amino acid sequence: CAGSRGIRDEQYF.

There are a few counts of this clonotype. The genes are TRBV7-6 and TRBJ2-5, with 9 bases aligning to TRBD1. The germline V gene encodes CDR1 SGHVS and CDR2 FNYEAQ. The V and J ends lost 5 bases and 11 bases, in that order; junction bases with no gene match: 9. CDR3 length: 13 amino acids. CDR3 loop: CASSRWTGDMQYF. CDR3 nucleotides: TGTGCCAGCAGCCGGTGGACAGGGGATATGCAGTACTTC.

This clonotype was seen a few times. The rearrangement uses TRBV28 and TRBJ2-3; 7 positions match TRBD1. V was pared by 4 bases and J by 2 bases, with 6 bases of the junction left unmatched. This CDR3 comprises 15 residues. CDR1 and CDR2 from the germline V gene are MDHEN and SYDVKM. CDR3 loop: CASSSPGTVTDTQYF. CDR3 nucleotides: TGTGCCAGCAGTTCCCCCGGGACAGTCACAGATACGCAGTATTTT.

In this sample, this clonotype turned up a few times. The junction does not match germline at one end; this may be a read error. The chain carries TRBV7-2 and TRBJ2-3, with a possible D match to TRBD1 (5 bases). The CDR3 is 17 residues long. Germline-derived CDR1 and CDR2 are SGHTA and FQGNSA. In DNA form, the CDR3 reads TGTGCCAGCAGCTTAGTCCCGGCACCTACCAGCACAGGTACGCAGTATTTT. The encoded protein is CASSLVPAPTSTGTQYF.

The V call is TRBV11-1, the J call TRBJ2-1, with 8 bases that match TRBD2. This CDR3 is 13 amino acids long. CDR1 is SGHAT and CDR2 is FQDESV in the germline V gene (reference sequence). Trimming removed 5 bases from V and 6 bases from J; junction bases left unmatched: 3. The CDR3 reads CASSQGTSNEQFF. CDR3 DNA sequence: TGTGCCAGCAGCCAGGGGACTAGCAATGAGCAGTTCTTC.

The V gene is TRBV15, the J gene TRBJ2-3; 8 bases are shared with TRBD2. Trimming cost V 4 bases and J 1 base; bases outside gene matches: 4. This CDR3 has 15 amino acids. CDR1 LNHNV and CDR2 YYDKDF come from the germline V gene (reference sequence). CDR3 region: CATSTATSGTDTQYF. The CDR3 DNA sequence: TGTGCCACCAGCACCGCGACTAGCGGCACAGATACGCAGTATTTT.